These 19 T cell receptor beta chains originate from one sample sequenced in a study of Graves' ophthalmopathy and Graves' hyperthyroidism. RNA transcripts provided the template for amplifying TCR beta CDR3 regions. HTBI primers served in a first-round RT-PCR, which a second-round multiplex PCR followed. Each CDR3 protein gets one entry after TCRdb re-called the multiplex PCR reads with MiXCR. The sample lists some 750,000 distinct CDR3 sequences; about 44% were seen once. The sequenced material came from peripheral blood. Receptors originate from an adult man with Graves' ophthalmopathy.

The rearrangement uses TRBV5-6 and TRBJ1-1; 8 nucleotides align to TRBD1. In germline, CDR1 is SGHDT, CDR2 YYEEEE. The CDR3 runs to 14 residues. Trimming took 4 bases from V and 3 from J; bases not matched to a gene: 5. The CDR3 protein is CASSPTGEDTEAFF. CDR3 DNA: TGTGCCAGCAGCCCGACAGGGGAGGACACTGAAGCTTTCTTT.

CDR3: CASSPRSGDPSNQPQHF. In DNA, the CDR3 is TGTGCCAGCAGCCCAAGATCGGGGGATCCTAGCAATCAGCCCCAGCATTTT. The rearrangement uses TRBV7-2 and TRBJ1-5; the D gene is possibly TRBD1 (5 bases). Per the germline V gene, CDR1 is SGHTA and CDR2 is FQGNSA. Trimming stripped 5 bases from V and 0 bases from J, with 17 bases between. The CDR3 is 17 residues long.

A single count supports this clonotype. The chain carries TRBV7-2 and TRBJ2-7; TRBD1 agrees at 9 bases. Trimming cost V 3 bases and J 7 bases; bases outside gene matches: 7. This CDR3 has 14 amino acids. Germline lookup yields CDR1 SGHTA and CDR2 FQGNSA. Written as DNA, the CDR3 is TGTGCCAGCAGCTTTTGGACAGGGGACAATGAGCAGTACTTC. It is translated as CASSFWTGDNEQYF. Filled out from reference TRBV7-2 and TRBJ2-7, the complete variable domain reads GAGVSQSPSNKVTEKGKDVELRCDPISGHTALYWYRQSLGQGLEFLIYFQGNSAPDKSGLPSDRFSAERTGGSVSTLTIQRTQQEDSAVYLCASSFWTGDNEQYFGPGTRLTVT.

This clonotype was seen ten or more times. This sequence joins TRBV7-9 and TRBJ1-2; perhaps TRBD1 as D (5 bases). V was shortened by 4 bases and J by 2 bases, with 5 bases between the two germline ends. The germline V gene has CDR1 SEHNR and CDR2 FQNEAQ (reference sequence). The CDR3 consists of 12 residues. In DNA form, the CDR3 reads TGTGCCAGCAGCTGGGACAACTATGGCTACACCTTC. It specifies CASSWDNYGYTF. Full variable domain (outside the CDR3, taken from reference TRBV7-9 and TRBJ1-2): DTGVSQNPRHKITKRGQNVTFRCDPISEHNRLYWYRQTLGQGPEFLTYFQNEAQLEKSRLLSDRFSAERPKGSFSTLEIQRTEQGDSAMYLCASSWDNYGYTFGSGTRLTVV.

A few counts support this clonotype. J is TRBJ1-1 and V is TRBV19, with a weak D call TRBD1 (6 bases). The V end was cut by 10 bases, the J end by 5 bases, with 17 bases between. Germline V gene data show CDR1 as LNHDA and CDR2 as SQIVND (reference sequence). The CDR3 has 13 residues. The CDR3 coding sequence is TGTGCCACTACCCTGGGGGGCTATACTGAAGCTTTCTTT. Its translation is CATTLGGYTEAFF.

This clonotype has more than one count but fewer than ten. This chain connects TRBV5-1 to TRBJ1-4, with TRBD1 identical over 8 bases. Germline CDR1 and CDR2: SGHRS and YFSETQ. The V and J ends lost 0 bases and 6 bases, in that order; junction bases with no gene match: 1. This CDR3 comprises 14 residues. CDR3: CASSLVTGDEKLFF. CDR3 in DNA: TGCGCCAGCAGCTTGGTGACAGGGGATGAAAAACTGTTTTTT.

With respect to this clonotype: A much larger clone differs from this one at a single base, so this may be a read error. It is likely a read error, because the conserved phenylalanine at the end of the CDR3 is missing. The chain carries TRBV7-9 and TRBJ2-7; D is uncertain. Germline CDR1 is SEHNR and CDR2 is FQNEAQ (reference sequence). The CDR3 length is 12 residues. With 3 bases removed from V and 3 bases from J, the gap between germline ends came to 6 bases. The CDR3 DNA reads as TGTGCCAGCAGCTTTCTGGGCTACGAGCAGTACCTC. It translates to CASSFLGYEQYL.

This clonotype was picked up many times. V usage is TRBV7-8 and J usage is TRBJ1-6, with D hard to call. CDR1 SGHVS and CDR2 FQNEAQ come from the germline V gene. CDR3 length: 14 amino acids. V lost 2 bases and J lost 6, with 8 bases in between. CDR3 loop: CASSLLQTNSPLHF. CDR3 nucleotide sequence: TGTGCCAGCAGCTTATTACAGACTAATTCACCCCTCCACTTT. The complete variable domain, with remaining parts taken from reference TRBV7-8 and TRBJ1-6, reads GAGVSQSPRYKVAKRGQDVALRCDPISGHVSLFWYQQALGQGPEFLTYFQNEAQLDKSGLPSDRFFAERPEGSVSTLKIQRTQQEDSAVYLCASSLLQTNSPLHFGNGTRLTVT.

The V gene is TRBV4-1, the J gene TRBJ2-2, with TRBD2 identical over 11 bases. The germline gives CDR1 MGHRA, CDR2 YSYEKL. Germline trimming cut 4 bases from V and 3 bases from J; bases unmatched to any gene: 7. This CDR3 region has 17 residues. The CDR3 coding sequence is TGCGCCAGCAGCCTCGAAGGGACTAGCGGCTACACCGGGGAGCTGTTTTTT. Protein: CASSLEGTSGYTGELFF.

Many counts were recorded for this clonotype. This chain uses TRBV7-9 with TRBJ1-2; a possible D gene is TRBD1 (6 bases). V was shortened by 5 bases and J by 8 bases, with 18 bases between the two germline ends. Germline CDR1 SEHNR, CDR2 FQNEAQ (reference sequence). The CDR3 has 14 residues. The chain's CDR3 is CASSPGGQNHGYTF. CDR3 DNA sequence: TGTGCCAGCAGCCCGGGGGGGCAGAATCACGGCTACACCTTC.

The rearrangement links TRBV25-1 to TRBJ1-5; a weak D match, TRBD1 (5 bases). The V end lost 3 bases, the J end lost 6 bases, and 18 bases lay between the germline ends. The germline V gene encodes CDR1 MGHDK and CDR2 SYGVNS. The CDR3 runs to 16 residues. As DNA, the CDR3 is TGTGCCAGCAGTGATAGTGCCGGGGCGCGTGGTCAGCCCCAGCATTTT. This gives the protein CASSDSAGARGQPQHF.

Only a few counts were recorded for this clonotype. Given a much more abundant clone one base away, this may be a read error. DNA of the CDR3: TGTGCCAGCAGCCAACCTCGCGGACAGGAGGTTTTTGCCACTGAAGCTTTCTTT. It encodes CASSQPRGQEVFATEAFF. The chain employs TRBV7-8 and TRBJ1-1; 7 nucleotides line up with TRBD1. CDR1 SGHVS and CDR2 FQNEAQ come from the germline V gene. With 5 bases clipped from V and 4 bases from J, the junction kept 19 bases outside the gene matches. The CDR3 sequence is 18 residues long.

The chain recombines TRBV7-2 with TRBJ2-5; 7 bases agree with TRBD2. CDR1 is SGHTA and CDR2 is FQGNSA in the germline V gene. The CDR3 is 18 residues long. J was trimmed by 3 bases and V by 5 bases; bases with no gene match: 18. The CDR3: CASSVSWGGAAGEETQYF. Written as DNA, the CDR3 is TGTGCCAGCAGCGTTAGCTGGGGTGGTGCGGCGGGGGAAGAGACCCAGTACTTC.

V usage is TRBV4-2 and J usage is TRBJ2-7; D might be TRBD1 or TRBD2, each matching 5 bases. V was shortened by 6 bases and J by 2 bases, with 14 bases between the two germline ends. Germline V CDR1 and CDR2: LGHNA, YNFKEQ. The CDR3 spans 14 residues. CDR3 region: CASRSRDQPYEQYF. Here the CDR3 DNA reads TGTGCCAGCAGGTCCCGGGACCAACCCTACGAGCAGTACTTC.

The gene calls are TRBV6-5 and TRBJ2-5, with 7 bases aligning to TRBD1. J gave up 2 bases and V 6 bases, and 9 bases lay outside the gene matches. The CDR3 totals 15 residues. Germline V gene lookup returns CDR1 MNHEY and CDR2 SVGAGI. Written as DNA, the CDR3 is TGTGCCAGCAGCAGACAGGGCTTGGATCAAGAGACCCAGTACTTC. Protein: CASSRQGLDQETQYF.

To note about this clonotype: This could be a read error, since a much larger clone is one nucleotide away. V is TRBV6-1 and J is TRBJ1-5; 7 nucleotides line up with TRBD1. The germline V gene encodes CDR1 MNHNS and CDR2 SASEGT. CDR3 length: 15 amino acids. The CDR3 DNA reads TGTGCCAGCAGTGCTAGACAGGGCGACAAAGAGCCCCAGGATTTT. Its protein is CASSARQGDKEPQDF.

This clonotype occurred many times. The CDR3 is CAISESRDREQYF. In DNA form, the CDR3 reads TGTGCCATCAGTGAGTCCCGGGACAGGGAGCAGTACTTC. This rearrangement joins TRBV10-3 to TRBJ2-7, with 8 nucleotides matching TRBD1. The CDR3 has 13 amino acids. The J segment lost 7 bases and the V segment lost 0 bases, leaving 2 bases of the junction unmatched. Germline V CDR1 and CDR2: ENHRY, SYGVKD.

The chain's CDR3 is CARGLEYQETQYF. For the CDR3, the DNA is TGTGCTAGAGGTCTGGAGTACCAAGAGACCCAGTACTTC. The genes are TRBV2 and TRBJ2-5; no definite D call. Germline values: CDR1 SNHLY, CDR2 FYNNEI. The CDR3 length is 13 residues.

This chain connects TRBV20-1 to TRBJ1-4; tentative D call: TRBD1 (6 bases). Between the trimmed V and J ends, which lost 5 bases and 5 bases, there was a span of 9 bases. Germline CDR1 is DFQATT and CDR2 is SNEGSKA (reference sequence). The CDR3 sequence is 12 residues long. The CDR3 loop reads CSAGQNNEKLFF. The CDR3, as DNA: TGCAGTGCTGGACAGAACAATGAAAAACTGTTTTTT.